A selection of T cell receptor beta chains follows, all from one sample in a study of response to subunit inactivated influenza vaccine. Each CDR3 protein gets one entry after TCRdb re-called the RT-PCR reads with MiXCR. This table holds around 850,000 distinct CDR3 sequences, approximately 17% found once. This specimen consisted of PBMCs from blood, obtained roughly 5 days after vaccination. The receptors come from a man aged 45 to 65 who received an inactivated influenza vaccine. Each CDR3 is given with its conserved first and last residue. The D gene is left open where the match is weak. Not every row has a clone size; where given, it reads once, few, many or a size class.

cdr3_length	v_call	d_call	clone_size	j_call	cdr3_nt	cdr3_aa
15	TRBV15	.	many	TRBJ2-1	TGTGCCACCAGCAGAGACAGGGCCTCCTACAATGAGCAGTTCTTC	CATSRDRASYNEQFF
12	TRBV7-2	.	.	TRBJ2-7	TGTGCCAGCAGCTTACAGGTCTACGAGCAGTACTTC	CASSLQVYEQYF
15	TRBV4-3	TRBD1	.	TRBJ2-7	TGCGCCAGCAGCCAAGTATGGGACAGTAACTACGAGCAGTACTTC	CASSQVWDSNYEQYF
16	TRBV5-1	TRBD1	few	TRBJ2-3	TGCGCCAGCAGCCAACCGGGACAGGGGGCCTCAGATACGCAGTATTTT	CASSQPGQGASDTQYF
16	TRBV24-1	TRBD1	few	TRBJ1-5	TGTGCCACCAGTGATGCAGCCACAGGGGTTTCTCAGCCCCAGCATTTT	CATSDAATGVSQPQHF
16	TRBV12-3/TRBV12-4	TRBD1	many	TRBJ1-4	TGTGCCAGCAGTTCCGGGACAGGGGTCGCTAATGAAAAACTGTTTTTT	CASSSGTGVANEKLFF
15	TRBV5-1	TRBD1	.	TRBJ1-4	TGCGCCAGCAGCGCAACAGGGGCTGACGGTGAAAAACTGTTTTTT	CASSATGADGEKLFF
16	TRBV9	.	.	TRBJ2-4	TGTGCCAGCAGCGTAGCACCGCACCTAGCCAAAAACATTCAGTACTTC	CASSVAPHLAKNIQYF
18	TRBV5-1	TRBD2	.	TRBJ2-3	TGCGCCAGCAGCTTTGGTAGCGGGAGAGGGCCAAACACAGATACGCAGTATTTT	CASSFGSGRGPNTDTQYF
16	TRBV4-1	.	.	TRBJ2-7	TGCGCCAGCTCACCTAAGGACCGGTCCAGCTCCTACGAGCAGTACTTC	CASSPKDRSSSYEQYF
14	TRBV20-1	TRBD2	.	TRBJ2-3	TGCAGTGCCCCCGGGCTAGCGGTTACAGATACGCAGTATTTT	CSAPGLAVTDTQYF
13	TRBV7-9	.	.	TRBJ2-5	TGTGCCAGCAGCAAAGAGGGGTTAGAGACCCAGTACTTC	CASSKEGLETQYF
17	TRBV10-3	TRBD2	.	TRBJ2-3	TGTGCCATCGACCCAAACCAACCCCGGACTAGCGGGAGGCCGCAGTATTTT	CAIDPNQPRTSGRPQYF
15	TRBV12-3/TRBV12-4	.	few	TRBJ2-1	TGTGCCAGCAGTTTAGGGGGGTTAGCCTACAATGAGCAGTTCTTC	CASSLGGLAYNEQFF
14	TRBV9	.	.	TRBJ2-2	TGTGCCAGCAGCGTAGAGGCAGGGCAGGGGGAGCTGTTTTTT	CASSVEAGQGELFF
16	TRBV4-2	TRBD2	few	TRBJ2-3	TGTGCCAGCAGCCAAGATCAACTAGCGGGAGCAGATACGCAGTATTTT	CASSQDQLAGADTQYF
18	TRBV2	TRBD2	.	TRBJ2-1	TGTGCCAGCAGTGAAGCACCAGTTCTTGGACTAGCGTTCCGTGAGCAGTTCTTC	CASSEAPVLGLAFREQFF
12	TRBV29-1	.	.	TRBJ2-1	TGCAGCTTGAGGTCAGGGAGCAATGAGCAGTTCTTC	CSLRSGSNEQFF
14	TRBV24-1	.	few	TRBJ1-2	TGTGCCACCAGTGACAGGGACTCCAGTCGTGGCTACACCTTC	CATSDRDSSRGYTF
13	TRBV5-1	TRBD1	.	TRBJ1-1	TGCGCCAGCAGCAGGGGGACAGGTAATGAAGCTTTCTTT	CASSRGTGNEAFF
17	TRBV7-2	TRBD2	many	TRBJ2-1	TGTGCCAGCAGCCTCGGGACTAGCGGGGCTATTAGGAATGAGCAGTTCTTC	CASSLGTSGAIRNEQFF
15	TRBV20-1	.	.	TRBJ2-7	TGCAGTGCTACAAACCCAGGGCCGGGGGTCTACGAGCAGTACTTC	CSATNPGPGVYEQYF
15	TRBV24-1	TRBD1	.	TRBJ2-5	TGTGCCACCAGTGACCCCGGACAGGTGGGAGAGACCCAGTACTTC	CATSDPGQVGETQYF
16	TRBV12-3/TRBV12-4	.	.	TRBJ2-6	TGTGCCAGCAGTCTTACATCCTTCTCTGGGGCCAACGTCCTGACTTTC	CASSLTSFSGANVLTF
14	TRBV12-3/TRBV12-4	.	.	TRBJ2-5	TGTGCCAGCAGTTTGGCAAGCGGGCTGAAGACCCAGTACTTC	CASSLASGLKTQYF
16	TRBV11-2	.	.	TRBJ1-3	TGTGCCAGCAGCCGAGTGGGCTTCCCGACTGGAAACACCATATATTTT	CASSRVGFPTGNTIYF
17	TRBV4-3	TRBD1	.	TRBJ2-7	TGCGCCAGCAGCCAAAGTTCACCGGGACAGGGCGCCTACGAGCAGTACTTC	CASSQSSPGQGAYEQYF
15	TRBV21-1	.	few	TRBJ2-4	TGTGCCAGCAGCAAATTAGGAACAGAAAGAGGCATTCAGTACTTC	CASSKLGTERGIQYF
14	TRBV3-1	.	.	TRBJ1-1	TGTGCCAGCAGCCAAGAGTCCGTGGGCACTGAAGCTTTCTTT	CASSQESVGTEAFF
14	TRBV20-1	TRBD1	few	TRBJ1-1	TGCAGTGCCGAACGGGACAGGGAAAACACTGAAGCTTTCTTT	CSAERDRENTEAFF
15	TRBV11-2	.	.	TRBJ1-2	TGTGCCAGCAGCTTAATGGCAGGGTGGCTCTATGGCTACACCTTC	CASSLMAGWLYGYTF
14	TRBV5-5	.	.	TRBJ2-5	TGTGCCAGCAGCTGGGGTGGAGGGGAAGAGACCCAGTACTTC	CASSWGGGEETQYF
18	TRBV4-2	TRBD2	.	TRBJ2-3	TGTGCCAGCAGCCAAGTGATAGCGGGAGGTCCCTTTGGGGATACGCAGTATTTT	CASSQVIAGGPFGDTQYF
17	TRBV18	.	few	TRBJ2-7	TGTGCCAGCTCACCACCGGTAGGGAAGCAAGGCTCCTACGAGCAGTACTTC	CASSPPVGKQGSYEQYF
16	TRBV28	.	many	TRBJ2-7	TGTGCCAGCAGTTTTACCCTACAGGATTTGTCCTACGAGCAGTACTTC	CASSFTLQDLSYEQYF
16	TRBV11-1	TRBD2	.	TRBJ2-3	TGTGCCAGCAGCTCCCTCAATCAGCGGGGCGGCTATACGCAGTATTTT	CASSSLNQRGGYTQYF
14	TRBV20-1	TRBD2	few	TRBJ2-1	TGCAGTGCTCAACTAGCGGGAGGATACAATGAGCAGTTCTTC	CSAQLAGGYNEQFF
13	TRBV14	.	.	TRBJ2-5	TGTGCCAGCAGCGAGGGACAAGTGGGGACCCAGTACTTC	CASSEGQVGTQYF
15	TRBV5-1	TRBD1	few	TRBJ1-1	TGCGCCAGCAGCGGTGGGACAGGGTTGGTCACTGAAGCTTTCTTT	CASSGGTGLVTEAFF
15	TRBV12-3/TRBV12-4	.	few	TRBJ2-4	TGTGCCAGCAGTATCGGACCGTTTGCCAAAAACATTCAGTACTTC	CASSIGPFAKNIQYF